These T cell receptor beta chains were read from a single sample in a study of neoadjuvant anti-PD-1 for oral cavity cancer. Profiled with immunoSEQ multiplex PCR; TCRdb holds only in-frame clones, not every one. In the table there are over 65,000 clones, roughly 90% of which are singletons. Sample: PBMCs, taken after nivolumab (anti-PD-1) treatment. These receptor sequences come from a person aged 35-79 years with oral cavity squamous cell carcinoma. The CDR3 runs from the conserved cysteine through the conserved F or W. D genes are given only for firm matches. Clone size is given for some rows only: seen once, a few or many times, or a class if the clone is expanded.

J gene: TRBJ1-1
D gene: .
V gene: TRBV30
clone size: .
CDR3 protein: CAWSVRGRNTEAFF
CDR3 DNA: TGTGCCTGGAGTGTCAGGGGAAGGAACACTGAAGCTTTCTTT

J gene: TRBJ2-4
D gene: .
V gene: TRBV5-1
clone size: .
CDR3 protein: CASSLEWASKNIQYF
CDR3 DNA: TGCGCCAGCAGCTTGGAGTGGGCCTCCAAAAACATTCAGTACTTC

J gene: TRBJ2-7
D gene: TRBD2
V gene: TRBV2
clone size: .
CDR3 protein: CASSRLAGRYEQYF
CDR3 DNA: TGTGCCAGCAGCCGACTAGCGGGACGGTACGAGCAGTACTTC

J gene: TRBJ2-6
D gene: .
V gene: TRBV5-1
clone size: .
CDR3 protein: CASTAGATSGANVLTF
CDR3 DNA: TGCGCCAGCACGGCAGGGGCTACCTCTGGGGCCAACGTCCTGACTTTC

J gene: TRBJ2-1
D gene: TRBD2
V gene: TRBV4-1
clone size: .
CDR3 protein: CASSQLAGYNEQFF
CDR3 DNA: TGCGCCAGCAGCCAACTAGCGGGATACAATGAGCAGTTCTTC

J gene: TRBJ1-1
D gene: .
V gene: TRBV10-3
clone size: .
CDR3 protein: CAISSRQSEAFF
CDR3 DNA: TGTGCCATCAGCAGCCGACAGTCTGAAGCTTTCTTT

J gene: TRBJ2-1
D gene: .
V gene: TRBV7-9
clone size: .
CDR3 protein: CASSPSYNEQFF
CDR3 DNA: TGTGCCAGCAGCCCCTCCTACAATGAGCAGTTCTTC

J gene: TRBJ1-1
D gene: .
V gene: TRBV5-5
clone size: once
CDR3 protein: CASSLYRAHTEAFF
CDR3 DNA: TGTGCCAGCAGCTTGTACAGGGCCCACACTGAAGCTTTCTTT

J gene: TRBJ2-1
D gene: .
V gene: TRBV27
clone size: .
CDR3 protein: CASSALRGSGSERQFF
CDR3 DNA: TGTGCCAGCAGCGCCCTTAGGGGGTCCGGGAGCGAACGGCAGTTCTTC

J gene: TRBJ2-1
D gene: .
V gene: TRBV7-3
clone size: .
CDR3 protein: CASSLGHRVGGSYNEQFF
CDR3 DNA: TGTGCCAGCAGCTTAGGCCACCGTGTGGGGGGCTCCTACAATGAGCAGTTCTTC

J gene: TRBJ2-2
D gene: .
V gene: TRBV7-9
clone size: .
CDR3 protein: CASSTGTRNTGELFF
CDR3 DNA: TGTGCCAGCAGCACCGGGACAAGGAACACCGGGGAGCTGTTTTTT

J gene: TRBJ2-5
D gene: .
V gene: TRBV19
clone size: .
CDR3 protein: CASKASLWETQYF
CDR3 DNA: TGTGCCAGTAAGGCGTCCTTGTGGGAGACCCAGTACTTC

J gene: TRBJ2-2
D gene: .
V gene: TRBV19
clone size: .
CDR3 protein: CASRKQAANTGELFF
CDR3 DNA: TGTGCCAGTAGGAAACAGGCCGCGAACACCGGGGAGCTGTTTTTT

J gene: TRBJ2-1
D gene: .
V gene: TRBV29-1
clone size: .
CDR3 protein: CSVDGGIPEQFF
CDR3 DNA: TGCAGCGTTGATGGGGGGATCCCAGAGCAGTTCTTC

J gene: TRBJ1-2
D gene: .
V gene: TRBV19
clone size: .
CDR3 protein: CASSARRNYGYTF
CDR3 DNA: TGTGCCAGTAGTGCGAGGCGTAACTATGGCTACACCTTC

J gene: TRBJ1-4
D gene: .
V gene: TRBV30
clone size: .
CDR3 protein: CAWSALGQVNEKLFF
CDR3 DNA: TGTGCCTGGAGTGCCCTCGGGCAAGTTAATGAAAAACTGTTTTTT

J gene: TRBJ2-3
D gene: TRBD2
V gene: TRBV30
clone size: .
CDR3 protein: CAYSGTSGRRPDTQYF
CDR3 DNA: TGTGCCTACTCCGGGACTAGCGGGAGAAGGCCAGATACGCAGTATTTT

J gene: TRBJ2-5
D gene: .
V gene: TRBV4-1
clone size: few
CDR3 protein: CASSRIGQYVETQYF
CDR3 DNA: TGCGCCAGCAGCCGGATAGGACAGTACGTGGAGACCCAGTACTTC

J gene: TRBJ2-5
D gene: .
V gene: TRBV4-2
clone size: .
CDR3 protein: CASSQDLGTQGETQYF
CDR3 DNA: TGTGCCAGCAGCCAAGATTTGGGAACCCAGGGCGAGACCCAGTACTTC